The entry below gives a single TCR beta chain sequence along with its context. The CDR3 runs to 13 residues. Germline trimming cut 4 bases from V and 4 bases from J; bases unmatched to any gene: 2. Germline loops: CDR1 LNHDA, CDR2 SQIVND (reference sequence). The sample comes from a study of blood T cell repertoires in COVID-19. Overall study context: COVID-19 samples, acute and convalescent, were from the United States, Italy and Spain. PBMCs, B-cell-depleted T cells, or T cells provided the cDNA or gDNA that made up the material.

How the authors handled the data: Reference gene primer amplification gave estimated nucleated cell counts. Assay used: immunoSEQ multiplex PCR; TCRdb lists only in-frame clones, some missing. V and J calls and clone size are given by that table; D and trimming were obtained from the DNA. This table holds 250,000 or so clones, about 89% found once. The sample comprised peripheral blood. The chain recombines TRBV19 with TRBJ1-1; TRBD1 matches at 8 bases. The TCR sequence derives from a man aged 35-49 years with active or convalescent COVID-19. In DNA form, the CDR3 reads TGTGCCAGTAGTACAGGGGGCCCCACTGAAGCTTTCTTT. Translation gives CASSTGGPTEAFF. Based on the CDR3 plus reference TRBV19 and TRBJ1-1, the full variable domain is DGGITQSPKYLFRKEGQNVTLSCEQNLNHDAMYWYRQDPGQGLRLIYYSQIVNDFQKGDIAEGYSVSREKKESFPLTVTSAQKNPTAFYLCASSTGGPTEAFFGQGTRLTVV.